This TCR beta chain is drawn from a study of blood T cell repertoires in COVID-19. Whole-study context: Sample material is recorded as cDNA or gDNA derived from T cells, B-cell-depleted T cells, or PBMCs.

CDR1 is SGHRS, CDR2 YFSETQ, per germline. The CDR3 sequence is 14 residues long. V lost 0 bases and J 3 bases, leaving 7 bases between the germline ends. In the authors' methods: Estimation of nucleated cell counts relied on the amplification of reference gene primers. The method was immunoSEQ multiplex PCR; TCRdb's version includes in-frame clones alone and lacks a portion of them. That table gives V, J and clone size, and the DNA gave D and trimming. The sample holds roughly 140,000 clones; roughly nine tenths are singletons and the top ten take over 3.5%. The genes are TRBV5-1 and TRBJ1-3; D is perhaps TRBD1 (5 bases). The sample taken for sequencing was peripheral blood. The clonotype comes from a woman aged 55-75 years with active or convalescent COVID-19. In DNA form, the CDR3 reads TGCGCCAGCAGCTTGGCAGGGCATGGAAACACCATATATTTT. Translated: CASSLAGHGNTIYF.